This T cell receptor (beta chain) is drawn from a study of blood T cell repertoires in COVID-19. Sequencing used immunoSEQ multiplex PCR; TCRdb keeps in-frame clones, though not all of them. The table includes more than 350,000 clones, about 87% detected once. This CDR3 has 15 amino acids. Germline V gives CDR1 SGDLS, CDR2 YYNGEE. V was clipped by 0 bases and J by 2 bases, with 9 bases between them. V and J are TRBV9 and TRBJ2-1; D is unclear. This receptor was identified in a woman aged 30 to 39 with COVID-19, enrolled during active disease. The sequencing input was peripheral blood. CDR3 amino acids: CASSVDGTAYNEQFF. CDR3 bases: TGTGCCAGCAGCGTAGACGGAACAGCCTACAATGAGCAGTTCTTC.